Described below is a single T cell receptor (beta chain) sequence and its context. These data come from a study of T cells in Graves' hyperthyroidism and ophthalmopathy. Amplified TCR beta CDR3 regions came from RNA transcripts. The HTBI set primed first-round TCR CDR3 RT-PCR. TCRdb fed the multiplex PCR reads into MiXCR, producing one record per CDR3 protein. The table shows approximately 360,000 distinct CDR3 sequences, with about a sixth occurring only once. The CDR3 consists of 13 residues. Germline loops: CDR1 WSHSY, CDR2 SAAADI. V shed 7 bases and J shed 7 bases, with 17 bases lying between them.

Sequencing was carried out using blood. The V gene is TRBV10-2, the J gene TRBJ2-7, with a tentative D call TRBD1 (6 bases). This TCR was recovered from a woman between 18 and 30 years old with Graves' hyperthyroidism that later progressed to Graves' ophthalmopathy. As DNA, the CDR3 is TGCGCCAGCAAAGGGGGAAAGGGGTTGGAGCAGTACTTC. It translates to CASKGGKGLEQYF.